A single sample gave rise to the 5 T cell receptor beta chains below, sequenced in a study of beta chain features in type 1 diabetes. As every portion of the isolated RNA was reverse transcribed, the sequencing read expressed TCRB transcripts. Assay used: immunoSEQ multiplex PCR; TCRdb lists only in-frame clones, some missing. The data contain some 270,000 clones, 7.5% to 9.5% of them singletons. The specimen was central memory CD4+ T cells from blood. The receptor set was obtained from a woman younger than 30 in good health.

The sample holds many counts of this clone. The V gene is TRBV7-9, the J gene TRBJ1-2; D gene unclear. V shed 1 base and J shed 6 bases, with 12 bases lying between them. The CDR3 covers 14 residues. Germline V lookup: CDR1 SEHNR, CDR2 FQNEAQ (reference sequence). The CDR3 bases are TGTGCCAGCAGCTTAGAGATAGGGCCGAATGGCTACACCTTC. Its protein product is CASSLEIGPNGYTF. Variable domain in full (rest from reference TRBV7-9 and TRBJ1-2): DTGVSQNPRHKITKRGQNVTFRCDPISEHNRLYWYRQTLGQGPEFLTYFQNEAQLEKSRLLSDRFSAERPKGSFSTLEIQRTEQGDSAMYLCASSLEIGPNGYTFGSGTRLTVV.

This chain joins TRBV5-1 and TRBJ2-7; D may be TRBD2 (6 bases). V was pared by 4 bases and J by 6 bases, with 20 bases between. The CDR3 is 15 residues long. The V gene's germline CDR1 is SGHRS and CDR2 YFSETQ. The chain's CDR3 is CASSTGDARKGEQYV. In nucleotides, the CDR3 is TGCGCCAGCAGCACGGGGGACGCCCGAAAGGGCGAGCAGTACGTC.

A few counts support this clone. The same CDR3 can be traced to other DNA sequences in this sample. The chain links TRBV7-3 to TRBJ2-5; D may be TRBD1 or TRBD2 (5 bases each). V was cut by 8 bases and J by 4 bases, with 14 bases left in between. CDR1 and CDR2 (germline): SGHTA, FQGTGA. CDR3 length: 13 residues. The CDR3, as DNA: TGTGCCAGCTCCCGGGACCTGACAGAGACCCAGTACTTC. Protein product: CASSRDLTETQYF.

The table lists this clone with a few counts. J is TRBJ2-5 and V is TRBV4-2; 8 bases map to TRBD2. Germline V gives CDR1 LGHNA, CDR2 YNFKEQ. J gave up 4 bases and V 1 base, and 11 bases lay outside the gene matches. The CDR3 length is 17 residues. DNA for the CDR3: TGTGCCAGCAGCCAAGGGGGCGGGGGGTCCACCGGAGAGACCCAGTACTTC. The encoded protein is CASSQGGGGSTGETQYF.

This clone has ten or more counts. The chain carries TRBV2 and TRBJ2-1; 7 bases fit TRBD1. Losses at the gene ends were 7 bases for V and 5 bases for J; bases not matched to a gene: 11. The V gene's germline CDR1 is SNHLY and CDR2 FYNNEI. The CDR3 contains 15 residues. The CDR3 loop is CASNREGQINNEQFF. As DNA, the CDR3 is TGTGCCAGCAACCGCGAGGGACAGATCAACAATGAGCAGTTCTTC.